This T cell receptor beta chain was sequenced in a study of T cells after posttransplantation cyclophosphamide. Methotrexate plus calcineurin inhibitor accompanied controls' myeloablative marrow transplants; sampling was 1 year later. The assay was immunoSEQ multiplex PCR, and TCRdb's table has in-frame clones only and misses some. Of some 21,000 clones listed, roughly nine tenths were seen once; the top ten hold about 2%. Points from the study as a whole: Tissue-infiltrating T cells from skin or gut overlapped little with blood T cells.

As for this clone: What it binds is not known.

V shed 5 bases and J 7 bases; nucleotides not matched to a gene: 8. The CDR3 length is 15 residues. Per germline, CDR1 LGHNT and CDR2 FRNRAP. The receptor was derived from a female patient in her thirties or forties who received an allogeneic stem cell transplant from an unrelated donor, was CMV-positive, and had acute and chronic GVHD. Some T cells may have originated in the graft donor. The chain has TRBV12-5 and TRBJ2-2; TRBD1 matches 9 bases. Specimen: PBMCs, collected around 370 days after allogeneic stem cell transplant with calcineurin inhibitor and methotrexate. The CDR3 coding sequence is TGTGCTAGTGGTCCACAGGGGGCCCTCGGCGGGGAGCTGTTTTTT. Translated: CASGPQGALGGELFF.